The T cell receptor (beta chain) under discussion was sequenced for a study of Ad26.COV2.S vaccination and SARS-CoV-2 variants. Study-level results: It was vaccine recipients, not placebo recipients, who had the higher spike-specific TCR breadth.

As regards this clone: Its antigen is undetermined.

As for treatment: roughly 20 received Ad26.COV2.S at low or high dose, single or two shots; 5 received placebo; per-sample allocation not given. Sampling was performed 63 days after the first vaccine or placebo injection. In the vaccine, an Ad26 vector expressed the SARS-CoV-2 spike of the Wuhan strain. The table came from immunoSEQ multiplex PCR; TCRdb's copy has only in-frame clones and leaves some out. The table has approximately 480,000 clones, about 83% seen once. CDR3 length: 13 residues. Germline V gives CDR1 SNHLY, CDR2 FYNNEI. The V gene end was trimmed by 6 bases and the J gene end by 10 bases; junction bases not matched to a gene: 8.

The sequence was collected from a person aged 18-60 years who received the Ad26.COV2.S COVID-19 vaccine or a placebo. The sequencing here drew on peripheral blood, taken in a trial of Ad26.COV2.S vaccine versus placebo. The chain carries TRBV2 and TRBJ2-2, with TRBD1 matching over 7 bases. CDR3 in DNA: TGTGCCAGCAGACTTAACAGGGGCGCGGAGCTGTTTTTT. Translating gives CASRLNRGAELFF.